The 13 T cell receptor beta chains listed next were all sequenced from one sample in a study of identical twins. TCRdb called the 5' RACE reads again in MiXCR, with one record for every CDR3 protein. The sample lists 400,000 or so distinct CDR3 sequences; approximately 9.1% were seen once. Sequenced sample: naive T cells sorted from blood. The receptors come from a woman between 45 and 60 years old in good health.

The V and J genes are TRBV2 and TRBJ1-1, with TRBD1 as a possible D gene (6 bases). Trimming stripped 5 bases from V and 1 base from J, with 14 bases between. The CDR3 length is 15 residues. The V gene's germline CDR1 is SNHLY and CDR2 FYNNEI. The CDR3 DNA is TGTGCCAGCAGTAGCGGGAGACAGGCGAACACTGAAGCTTTCTTT. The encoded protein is CASSSGRQANTEAFF. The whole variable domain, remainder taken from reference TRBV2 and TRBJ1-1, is EPEVTQTPSHQVTQMGQEVILRCVPISNHLYFYWYRQILGQKVEFLVSFYNNEISEKSEIFDDQFSVERPDGSNFTLKIRSTKLEDSAMYFCASSSGRQANTEAFFGQGTRLTVV.

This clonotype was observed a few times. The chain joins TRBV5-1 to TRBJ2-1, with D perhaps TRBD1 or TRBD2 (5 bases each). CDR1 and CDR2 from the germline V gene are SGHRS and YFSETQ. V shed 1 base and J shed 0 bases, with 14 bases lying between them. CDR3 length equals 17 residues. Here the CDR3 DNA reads TGCGCCAGCAGCTTGATTCGGGGCGCGAGCTCCTACAATGAGCAGTTCTTC. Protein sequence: CASSLIRGASSYNEQFF.

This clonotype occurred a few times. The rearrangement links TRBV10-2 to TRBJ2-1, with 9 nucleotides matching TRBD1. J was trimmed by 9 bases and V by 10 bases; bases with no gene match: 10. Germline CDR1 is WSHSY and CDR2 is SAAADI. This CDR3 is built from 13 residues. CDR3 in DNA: TGCGCCACCAGGTGGGGACAGGGATTTGAGCAGTTCTTC. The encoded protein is CATRWGQGFEQFF.

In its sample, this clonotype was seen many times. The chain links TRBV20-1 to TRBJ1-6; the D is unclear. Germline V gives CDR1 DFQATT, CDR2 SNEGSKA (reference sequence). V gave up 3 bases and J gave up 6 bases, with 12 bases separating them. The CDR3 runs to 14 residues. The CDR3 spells CSASINRANSPLHF. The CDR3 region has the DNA TGCAGTGCTAGTATTAACAGAGCTAATTCACCCCTCCACTTT.

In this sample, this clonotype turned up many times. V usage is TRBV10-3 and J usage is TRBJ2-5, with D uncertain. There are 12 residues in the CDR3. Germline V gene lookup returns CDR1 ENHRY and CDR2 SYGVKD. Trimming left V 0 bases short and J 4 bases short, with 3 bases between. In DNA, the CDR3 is TGTGCCATCAGTGAGTCGGGAGAGACCCAGTACTTC. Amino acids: CAISESGETQYF.

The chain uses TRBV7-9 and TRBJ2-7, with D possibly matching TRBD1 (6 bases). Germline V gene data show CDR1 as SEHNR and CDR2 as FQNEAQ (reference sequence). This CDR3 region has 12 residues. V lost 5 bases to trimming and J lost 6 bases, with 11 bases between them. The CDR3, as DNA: TGTGCCAGCAGCCTTACAGGGTTCGAGCAGTACGTC. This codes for CASSLTGFEQYV.

For the CDR3, the DNA is TGTGCCAGCAGTTTATCGCTCCCCGGGAGGGCCAATGCCTACGAGCAGTACTTC. This translates into CASSLSLPGRANAYEQYF. This chain connects TRBV27 to TRBJ2-7, with 8 bases that match TRBD2. V lost 0 bases to trimming and J lost 2 bases; unmatched junction nucleotides: 12. CDR3 size: 18 residues. CDR1 MNHEY and CDR2 SMNVEV come from the germline V gene (reference sequence).

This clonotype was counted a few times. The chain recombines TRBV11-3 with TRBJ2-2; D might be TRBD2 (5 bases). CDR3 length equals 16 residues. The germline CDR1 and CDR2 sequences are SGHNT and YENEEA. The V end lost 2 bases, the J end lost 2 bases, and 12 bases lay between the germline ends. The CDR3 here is CASSLLWSGNTGELFF. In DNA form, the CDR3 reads TGTGCCAGCAGCTTACTTTGGAGCGGCAACACCGGGGAGCTGTTTTTT.

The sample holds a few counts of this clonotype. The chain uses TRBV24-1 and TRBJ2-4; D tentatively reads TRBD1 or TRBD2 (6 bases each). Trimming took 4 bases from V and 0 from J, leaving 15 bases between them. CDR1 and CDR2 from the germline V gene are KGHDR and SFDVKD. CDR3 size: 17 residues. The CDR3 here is CATSDPGGPLAKNIQYF. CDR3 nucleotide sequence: TGTGCCACCAGTGACCCCGGGGGCCCTCTAGCCAAAAACATTCAGTACTTC.

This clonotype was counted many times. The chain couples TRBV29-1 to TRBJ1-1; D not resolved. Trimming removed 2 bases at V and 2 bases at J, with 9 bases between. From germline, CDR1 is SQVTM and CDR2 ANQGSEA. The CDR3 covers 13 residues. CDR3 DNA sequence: TGCAGCGTTGAAAGTGTCCCTAACACTGAAGCTTTCTTT. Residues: CSVESVPNTEAFF.

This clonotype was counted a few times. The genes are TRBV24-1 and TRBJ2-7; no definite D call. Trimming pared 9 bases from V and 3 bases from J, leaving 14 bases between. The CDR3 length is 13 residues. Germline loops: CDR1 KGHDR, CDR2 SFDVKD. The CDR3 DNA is TGTGCCACCCTACTCGGTGCGGACTACGAGCAGTACGTC. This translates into CATLLGADYEQYV.

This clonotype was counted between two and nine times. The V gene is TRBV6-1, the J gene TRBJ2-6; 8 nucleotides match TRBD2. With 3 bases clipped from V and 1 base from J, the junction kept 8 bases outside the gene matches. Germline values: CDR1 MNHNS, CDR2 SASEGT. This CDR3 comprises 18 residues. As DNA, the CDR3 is TGTGCCAGCAGTGATTATGGGACTAGAGCGTCTGGGGCCAACGTCCTGACTTTC. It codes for CASSDYGTRASGANVLTF.

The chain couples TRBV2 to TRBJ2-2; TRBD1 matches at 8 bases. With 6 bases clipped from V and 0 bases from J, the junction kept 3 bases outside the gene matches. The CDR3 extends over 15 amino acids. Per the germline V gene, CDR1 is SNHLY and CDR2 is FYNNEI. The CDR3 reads CASRADRANTGELFF. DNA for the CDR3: TGTGCCAGCAGAGCGGACAGGGCGAACACCGGGGAGCTGTTTTTT.